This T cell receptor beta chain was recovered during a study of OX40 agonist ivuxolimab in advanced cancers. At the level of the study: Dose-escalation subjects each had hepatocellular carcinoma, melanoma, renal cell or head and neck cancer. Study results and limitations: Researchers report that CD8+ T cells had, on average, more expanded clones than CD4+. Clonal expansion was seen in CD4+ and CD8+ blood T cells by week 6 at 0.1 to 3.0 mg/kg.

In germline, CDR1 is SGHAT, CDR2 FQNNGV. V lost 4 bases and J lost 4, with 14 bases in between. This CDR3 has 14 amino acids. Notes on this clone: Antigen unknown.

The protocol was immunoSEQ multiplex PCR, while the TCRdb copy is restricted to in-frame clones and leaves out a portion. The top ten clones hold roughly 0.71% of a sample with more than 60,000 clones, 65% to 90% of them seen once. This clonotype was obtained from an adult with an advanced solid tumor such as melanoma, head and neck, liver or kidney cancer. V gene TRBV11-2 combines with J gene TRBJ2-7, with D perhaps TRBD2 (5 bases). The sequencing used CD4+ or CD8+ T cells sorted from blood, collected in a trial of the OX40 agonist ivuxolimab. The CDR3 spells CASSSSAGEYEQYF. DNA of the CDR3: TGTGCCAGCAGCTCTTCGGCCGGGGAATACGAGCAGTACTTC. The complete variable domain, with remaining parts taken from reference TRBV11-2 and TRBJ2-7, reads EAGVAQSPRYKIIEKRQSVAFWCNPISGHATLYWYQQILGQGPKLLIQFQNNGVVDDSQLPKDRFSAERLKGVDSTLKIQPAKLEDSAVYLCASSSSAGEYEQYFGPGTRLTVT.